The clone carrying this T cell receptor beta chain has at least ten counts. Its antigen is as yet unknown. The data derive from a study of T cells after yellow fever vaccination. The study's findings and limits: Post-booster repertoires contained most primary-vaccination clones again (approximately 95% CD4, over 70% CD8).

TCRdb analysed the 5' RACE reads with MiXCR anew, one entry per CDR3 protein. The table lists under 300,000 distinct CDR3 sequences, approximately 6.8% of them singletons, with roughly 1% in the top ten. The specimen was CD4+ T cells sorted from PBMCs, collected on the day of the yellow fever booster vaccination. The TCR was taken from a man aged 25-45 years who received the YFV17D yellow fever vaccine.

The chain's CDR3 is CASSLASGSRETQYF. The CDR3, as DNA: TGCGCCAGCAGCTTGGCTAGCGGGAGTCGGGAGACCCAGTACTTC. This chain joins TRBV5-1 and TRBJ2-5; 10 bases line up with TRBD2. From germline, CDR1 is SGHRS and CDR2 YFSETQ. J was trimmed by 5 bases and V by 0 bases; bases with no gene match: 4. The CDR3 extends over 15 amino acids.